This is a list of T cell receptor beta chains from one sample in a study of OX40 agonist ivuxolimab in advanced cancers. Profiling relied on immunoSEQ multiplex PCR, and the TCRdb table lists in-frame clones only, not all of them. The repertoire includes about 31,000 clones, over 90% of them detected once, and around 27% sits in the top ten. The sequenced sample was CD4+ or CD8+ T cells sorted from blood, obtained in a trial of the OX40 agonist ivuxolimab. Source of these receptors: an adult with an advanced solid tumor such as melanoma, head and neck, liver or kidney cancer. Both conserved end residues are part of each CDR3. The D gene is left open where the match is weak. Size tells how often a clone was seen (once, few, many) or the class of an expanded clone, and some rows leave it out.

abundance	len	d_gene	j_gene	v_gene	CDR3nt	CDR3aa
once	14	TRBD1	TRBJ1-2	TRBV19	TGTGCCAGTAGTGTAGGACAGGGTGACTATGGCTACACCTTC	CASSVGQGDYGYTF
-	17	TRBD2	TRBJ2-3	TRBV9	TGTGCCAGCAGCCCTAGGACTAGCGGGGGGGCTTCAGATACGCAGTATTTT	CASSPRTSGGASDTQYF
-	13	-	TRBJ2-1	TRBV2	TGTGCCAGCAGTTTAGACCAATACAATGAGCAGTTCTTC	CASSLDQYNEQFF
-	12	TRBD2	TRBJ2-2	TRBV30	TGTGCCTGGGGCGGGGGCACCGGGGAGCTGTTTTTT	CAWGGGTGELFF
-	16	TRBD2	TRBJ2-1	TRBV5-6	TGTGCCAGCAGCTTGGGAGGACTAGCGGGAGGCAATGAGCAGTTCTTC	CASSLGGLAGGNEQFF
-	14	TRBD1	TRBJ2-1	TRBV9	TGTGCCAGCAGCGTTGAACAGGGGAACAATGAGCAGTTCTTC	CASSVEQGNNEQFF
-	15	TRBD1	TRBJ2-7	TRBV15	TGTGCCACCAGCAGAGATAGACAGGGGTCGTCCGAGCAGTACTTC	CATSRDRQGSSEQYF
-	15	-	TRBJ1-2	TRBV27	TGTGCCAGCAGTTTAGCAGCAGGGACCCACTATGGCTACACCTTC	CASSLAAGTHYGYTF
-	15	TRBD2	TRBJ2-1	TRBV2	TGTGCCAGCAGTCTAGCGGGGGGGCCTGGGAATGAGCAGTTCTTC	CASSLAGGPGNEQFF
-	15	TRBD2	TRBJ2-3	TRBV7-3	TGTGCCAGCAGCTCCCTAGCGGGAGGGGCAGATACGCAGTATTTT	CASSSLAGGADTQYF
-	18	TRBD1	TRBJ2-6	TRBV7-3	TGTGCCAGCAGCCCTAGGGACAGGGGACTTACTGGGGCCAACGTCCTGACTTTC	CASSPRDRGLTGANVLTF
-	15	-	TRBJ1-1	TRBV28	TGTGCCAGCAGTCTCAGGACACCCCTGAACACTGAAGCTTTCTTT	CASSLRTPLNTEAFF
-	16	TRBD1	TRBJ1-4	TRBV7-9	TGTGCCAGCAGCTCCGAAGGGGCCAGGGGGAATGAAAAACTGTTTTTT	CASSSEGARGNEKLFF
-	15	-	TRBJ1-1	TRBV5-7	TGTGCCAGCAGCTTGGATACGGGCGGGACCTTGGAAGCTTTCTTT	CASSLDTGGTLEAFF
-	18	TRBD1	TRBJ1-5	TRBV23-1	TGCGCCAGCAGTCAATCGGGACAGCTATACAGAACAGATCAGCCCCAGCATTTT	CASSQSGQLYRTDQPQHF
-	13	TRBD2	TRBJ2-3	TRBV13	TGTGCCAGCAGCCCCGCGGGAGAAGATACGCAGTATTTT	CASSPAGEDTQYF
-	12	-	TRBJ1-2	TRBV4-1	TGCGCCAGCAGCCAAGGTGAGGATGGCTACACCTTC	CASSQGEDGYTF
-	16	TRBD1	TRBJ1-5	TRBV13	TGTGCCAGCAGCTACCAGGACAGGGCGGGCAATCAGCCCCAGCATTTT	CASSYQDRAGNQPQHF
-	16	TRBD2	TRBJ2-1	TRBV27	TGTGCCAGCACTAGGGGAGCGGGGGGCCTACTATGTGAGCAGTTCTTC	CASTRGAGGLLCEQFF
-	10	-	TRBJ2-1	TRBV20-1	TGCACCCCGGAAATAAATGAGCAGTTCTTC	CTPEINEQFF
-	14	-	TRBJ1-1	TRBV13	TGTGCCAGCAGCTTAGCGGGCGGGAACACTGAAGCTTTCTTT	CASSLAGGNTEAFF
-	17	-	TRBJ2-1	TRBV9	TGTGCCAGCAGCGTAGCTCCAGGGGATGGGTCCTACAATGAGCAGTTCTTC	CASSVAPGDGSYNEQFF
-	11	-	TRBJ1-1	TRBV2	TGTGCCGAACTCTTAAGAGGTGAAGCTTTCTTT	CAELLRGEAFF
-	14	-	TRBJ1-2	TRBV9	TGTGCCAGCAGCCCCACCCGTAATGGCTATGGCTACACCTTC	CASSPTRNGYGYTF
-	15	TRBD1	TRBJ1-5	TRBV28	TGTGCCAGCAGTTTAACCACGGCAGGGGGCAAGCCCCAGCATTTT	CASSLTTAGGKPQHF
-	13	-	TRBJ2-1	TRBV9	TGTGCCAGCAGCGCTTGGAGGGGCGATGAGCAGTTCTTC	CASSAWRGDEQFF
-	11	-	TRBJ2-7	TRBV6-6	TGTGCCAGCAGTTGGGACCACGAGCAGTACTTC	CASSWDHEQYF
-	15	-	TRBJ2-1	TRBV7-9	TGTGCCAGCAGCTCCAGACAGGATAATTACAATGAGCAGTTCTTC	CASSSRQDNYNEQFF
-	14	-	TRBJ1-2	TRBV27	TGTGCCAGCAGTTCCGGACTCCGGGGCTATGGCTACACCTTC	CASSSGLRGYGYTF
-	9	-	TRBJ1-1	TRBV7-9	TGTGCCAGCGAATCTGAAGCTTTCTTT	CASESEAFF
-	14	-	TRBJ1-1	TRBV25-1	TGTGCCAGCAGTGGATTTACTCCGGGAGTCGAAGCTTTCTTT	CASSGFTPGVEAFF
-	14	TRBD2	TRBJ2-3	TRBV5-1	TGCGCCAGCGGTCTGCGGGGGGGAACAGATACGCAGTATTTT	CASGLRGGTDTQYF
-	14	-	TRBJ1-6	TRBV28	TGTGCCAGCAGTTCCGGACGTTATAATTCACCCCTCCACTTT	CASSSGRYNSPLHF
-	15	-	TRBJ2-7	TRBV27	TGTGCCAGCAGTTTATCGACAGGAAATGCCTACGAGCAGTACTTC	CASSLSTGNAYEQYF
-	15	-	TRBJ2-1	TRBV6-5	TGTGCCAGCAGTTACGCGGACAACTCCTACAATGAGCAGTTCTTC	CASSYADNSYNEQFF
-	15	-	TRBJ2-1	TRBV4-3	TGCGCCAGCAGCCAAGATTATTCAGACCACAATGAGCAGTTCTTC	CASSQDYSDHNEQFF
few	16	-	TRBJ1-5	TRBV7-6	TGTGCCAGCAGCTTAGGTATAGGTGGGAGCAATCAGCCCCAGCATTTT	CASSLGIGGSNQPQHF
-	13	-	TRBJ2-5	TRBV10-2	TGCGCCAGCAGCGGGGGGACAGGTGACAAGCAGTACTTC	CASSGGTGDKQYF
-	13	-	TRBJ2-7	TRBV19	TGTGCCAGTAGTATAGGGACAGATTACGAGCAGTACTTC	CASSIGTDYEQYF
-	15	TRBD2	TRBJ2-1	TRBV19	TGTGCCACCTATAGCGGGGCGAGCTCCTACAATGAGCAGTTCTTC	CATYSGASSYNEQFF
once	11	-	TRBJ2-7	TRBV6-6	TGTGCCAGCAGTTACTCGAACGAGCAGTACTTC	CASSYSNEQYF
few	15	-	TRBJ1-5	TRBV11-2	TGTGCCAGCAGCTTAGGACCGACAGGAGAGCAGCCCCAGCATTTT	CASSLGPTGEQPQHF
-	16	-	TRBJ2-1	TRBV4-3	TGCGCCAGCAGCCAAGATTGGGAGCGGATTCTCAATGAGCAGTTCTTC	CASSQDWERILNEQFF
-	16	-	TRBJ2-1	TRBV19	TGTGCCAGTAGTATGGAATGGAGGGGTGCATACAATGAGCAGTTCTTC	CASSMEWRGAYNEQFF
-	18	TRBD1	TRBJ1-3	TRBV30	TGTGCCTGGAGTGTCTCGACAGGGGGCTACCTTTTCGGAAACACCATATATTTT	CAWSVSTGGYLFGNTIYF
-	15	TRBD1	TRBJ2-1	TRBV6-5	TGTGCCAGCAGTTTTCAGGGGGCCCCCTACAATGAGCAGTTCTTC	CASSFQGAPYNEQFF
few	17	-	TRBJ1-1	TRBV30	TGTGCCTGGAGTCCATTGGGTAGGTCCACCATGAACACTGAAGCTTTCTTT	CAWSPLGRSTMNTEAFF
-	13	-	TRBJ1-1	TRBV7-9	TGTGCCAGCAGCCGTGGTGGTGGCACTGAAGCTTTCTTT	CASSRGGGTEAFF
-	13	-	TRBJ2-7	TRBV7-9	TGTGCCAGCAGCCTAGGGGCCTCCTACGAGCAGTACTTC	CASSLGASYEQYF
-	15	-	TRBJ1-5	TRBV13	TGTGCCAGCAGCTTAGGGCGTAATAGCAATCAGCCCCAGCATTTT	CASSLGRNSNQPQHF
once	13	-	TRBJ2-7	TRBV6-1	TGTGCCAGCAGGGAAGACTATACCTACGAGCAGTACTTC	CASREDYTYEQYF
-	17	-	TRBJ1-1	TRBV11-2	TGTGCCAGCAGCTTAGATCCAAGGGCGCTGATGAACACTGAAGCTTTCTTT	CASSLDPRALMNTEAFF
-	14	-	TRBJ1-5	TRBV27	TGTGCCAGCAGAGGCCAGGTAATCAATCAGCCCCAGCATTTT	CASRGQVINQPQHF
-	15	-	TRBJ2-1	TRBV19	TGTGCCAGTAAGGAACAGGCTAGCTCCTACAATGAGCAGTTCTTC	CASKEQASSYNEQFF
-	12	-	TRBJ2-1	TRBV29-1	TGCAGCGTTGAACCCGATTACAATGAGCAGTTCTTC	CSVEPDYNEQFF
once	14	-	TRBJ2-7	TRBV27	TGTGCCAGCAGTTTCGGGGCAGGGTCAAGCGAGCAGTACTTC	CASSFGAGSSEQYF
-	13	-	TRBJ1-2	TRBV10-2	TGCGCCAGTGGGGGGACCGCTGTCTATGGCTACACCTTC	CASGGTAVYGYTF
-	11	-	TRBJ1-2	TRBV2	TGTGCCAGGGACAGTCAAGGCGGCTACACCTTC	CARDSQGGYTF
-	14	-	TRBJ2-5	TRBV2	TGTGCCACAGATAGGAAGGACAGCCAAGAGACCCAGTACTTC	CATDRKDSQETQYF
once	12	TRBD2	TRBJ2-1	TRBV5-5	TGTGCCAGCAGTACTAGCGGGGGCGAGCAGTTCTTC	CASSTSGGEQFF